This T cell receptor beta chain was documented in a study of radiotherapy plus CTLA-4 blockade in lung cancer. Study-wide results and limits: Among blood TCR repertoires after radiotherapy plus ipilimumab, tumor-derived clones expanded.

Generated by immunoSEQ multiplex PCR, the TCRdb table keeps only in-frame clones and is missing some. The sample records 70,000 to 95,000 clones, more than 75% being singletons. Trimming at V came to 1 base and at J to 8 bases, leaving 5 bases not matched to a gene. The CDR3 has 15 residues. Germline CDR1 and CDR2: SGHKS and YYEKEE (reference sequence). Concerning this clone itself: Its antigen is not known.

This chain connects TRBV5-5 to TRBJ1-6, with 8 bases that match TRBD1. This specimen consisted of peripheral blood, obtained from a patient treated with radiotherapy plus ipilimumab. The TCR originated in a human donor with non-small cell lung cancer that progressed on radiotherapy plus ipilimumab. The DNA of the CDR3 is TGTGCCAGCAGCTTGTTTGCGACAGGGGATTCACCCCTCCACTTT. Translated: CASSLFATGDSPLHF.